The clone carrying this T cell receptor beta chain appeared many times. No antigen is known for it. One end of the junction varies from germline; a read error may be responsible. Germline V gene sequence: CDR1 SGHRS, CDR2 YFSETQ. The CDR3 is made up of 14 amino acids. These data are taken from a study of identical twins. A universal primer site was incorporated via template switching, and the cDNA contained unique molecular identifiers. Each CDR3 protein gets one entry after TCRdb re-called the 5' RACE reads with MiXCR. The sample holds 1.5 million to 2 million distinct CDR3 sequences, roughly a third seen once. Findings of the study overall: Abundant cord blood beta clonotypes carried fewer insertions; memory repertoires showed none.

With no exceptions, donors were healthy Caucasians. V and J are TRBV5-1 and TRBJ2-7, with 9 bases identical to TRBD1. The sequenced sample was cord blood. The TCR sequence derives from a newborn girl in good health. CDR3 sequence: CASSSGTGSYEQYF. The CDR3 region has the DNA TGTGCCAGCAGCTCCGGGACAGGGTCCTACGAGCAGTACTTC.